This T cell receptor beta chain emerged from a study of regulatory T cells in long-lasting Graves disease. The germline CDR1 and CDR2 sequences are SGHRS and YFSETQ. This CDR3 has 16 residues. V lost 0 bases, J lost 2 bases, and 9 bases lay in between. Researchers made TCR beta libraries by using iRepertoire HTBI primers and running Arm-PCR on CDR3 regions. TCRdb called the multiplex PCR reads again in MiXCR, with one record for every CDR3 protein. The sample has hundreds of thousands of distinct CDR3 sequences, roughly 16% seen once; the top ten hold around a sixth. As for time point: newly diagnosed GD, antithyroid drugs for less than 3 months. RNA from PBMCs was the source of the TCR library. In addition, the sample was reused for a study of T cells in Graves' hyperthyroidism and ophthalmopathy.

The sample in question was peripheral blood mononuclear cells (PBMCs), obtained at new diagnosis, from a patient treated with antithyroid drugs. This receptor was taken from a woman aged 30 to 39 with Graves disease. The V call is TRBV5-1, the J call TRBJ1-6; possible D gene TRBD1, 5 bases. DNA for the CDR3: TGCGCCAGCAGCTTGGGTGGGGCCGCCTATAATTCACCCCTCCACTTT. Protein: CASSLGGAAYNSPLHF.